Shown below are 32 T cell receptor beta chains from a single sample sequenced in a study of human T cells and chemical hapten exposure. Sample time point: pre-sensitization, week 0. Treatment given: therapeutic diphenylcyclopropenone sensitization with weekly scalp DPC. MiXCR was run by TCRdb on the RACE reads, yielding one entry per CDR3 protein. This sample has some 330,000 distinct CDR3 sequences, with around 5.5% found just once. The sample consisted of whole blood, taken in connection with sensitization to the hapten diphenylcyclopropenone (DPC). These receptors all stem from a young woman with alopecia areata. Some clones in this sample may be carry-over from other donors' samples.

This clonotype was seen a handful of times. J is TRBJ1-2 and V is TRBV6-1; 9 positions agree with TRBD1. The germline V gene encodes CDR1 MNHNS and CDR2 SASEGT. Germline trimming cut 8 bases from V and 4 bases from J; bases unmatched to any gene: 14. The CDR3 consists of 16 residues. Written as DNA, the CDR3 is TGTGCCAGCGACCGACAGGGGGTGGGAGACCTCTATGGCTACACCTTC. It translates to CASDRQGVGDLYGYTF.

The V gene is TRBV5-6, the J gene TRBJ1-1; tentatively, D is TRBD1 (5 bases). Germline V CDR1 and CDR2: SGHDT, YYEEEE. Deletions cut 7 bases from V and 2 bases from J, with 18 bases between. This CDR3 has 15 amino acids. The CDR3 coding sequence is TGTGCCAGCTGCGGGCAAGGGGCCCAAAACACTGAAGCTTTCTTT. Translation gives CASCGQGAQNTEAFF.

This clonotype appeared a few times. The rearrangement links TRBV6-2 or TRBV6-3 to TRBJ2-1; D could derive from TRBD1 or TRBD2 (5 bases each). The CDR3 has 13 amino acids. Trimming removed 5 bases at V and 4 bases at J, with 9 bases between. The germline V gene encodes CDR1 MNHEY and CDR2 SVGEGT. In DNA, the CDR3 is TGTGCCAGCAGTGGGACGTATTACAATGAGCAGTTCTTC. This sequence encodes CASSGTYYNEQFF.

This clonotype was recorded at least ten times. This chain joins TRBV29-1 and TRBJ1-1; weak D call: TRBD1 (6 bases). CDR3 size: 12 residues. The V and J ends lost 6 bases and 2 bases respectively, with 10 bases between them. The V gene's germline CDR1 is SQVTM and CDR2 ANQGSEA. The CDR3 spells CSVADSNTEAFF. Written as DNA, the CDR3 is TGCAGCGTGGCGGACAGCAACACTGAAGCTTTCTTT.

The chain combines TRBV28 with TRBJ1-4, with 7 nucleotides matching TRBD1. This CDR3 has 16 residues. Germline V gene sequence: CDR1 MDHEN, CDR2 SYDVKM. With 4 bases clipped from V and 6 bases from J, the junction kept 11 bases outside the gene matches. Written as DNA, the CDR3 is TGTGCCAGCAGTTCACCCCACAGGGGTTTAGATGAAAAACTGTTTTTT. Residues: CASSSPHRGLDEKLFF.

Many counts were recorded for this clonotype. The J gene is TRBJ1-2, the V gene TRBV5-6; no definite D call. The CDR3 length is 15 residues. The germline V gene has CDR1 SGHDT and CDR2 YYEEEE. The V and J ends lost 2 bases and 4 bases respectively, with 15 bases between them. For the CDR3, the DNA is TGTGCCAGCAGCTTCATGGTCGAGGGCTCCTATGGCTACACCTTC. Protein product: CASSFMVEGSYGYTF.

This clonotype has a count of ten or more. V and J are TRBV2 and TRBJ1-2; D call uncertain. CDR1 and CDR2 from the germline V gene are SNHLY and FYNNEI. Deletions cut 1 base from V and 8 bases from J, with 8 bases between. The CDR3 has 12 residues. As DNA, the CDR3 is TGTGCCAGCAGTGAAGTACTGCGGGGCTACACCTTC. Translating gives CASSEVLRGYTF.

This clonotype has ten or more counts. The rearrangement joins TRBV9 to TRBJ2-3; the D gene is possibly TRBD1 (5 bases). The CDR3 has 14 residues. Trimming shortened V by 0 bases and J by 2 bases, and 7 bases separated the two germline ends. From germline, CDR1 is SGDLS and CDR2 YYNGEE. CDR3 DNA: TGTGCCAGCAGCGTAGGGGGCTACACAGATACGCAGTATTTT. This encodes CASSVGGYTDTQYF.

This clonotype was recorded a few times. V usage is TRBV5-1 and J usage is TRBJ1-5; 7 nucleotides line up with TRBD1. CDR1 and CDR2 (germline): SGHRS, YFSETQ. The ends lost 4 bases at V and 2 bases at J; junction bases unmatched: 21. The CDR3 extends over 20 amino acids. The CDR3 loop reads CASSLPTGPRLIGGNQPQHF. CDR3 coding DNA: TGCGCCAGCAGCCTGCCGACAGGGCCGCGGTTGATAGGTGGCAATCAGCCCCAGCATTTT.

The rearrangement uses TRBV29-1 and TRBJ1-2; tentative D call: TRBD1 (5 bases). CDR1 and CDR2 from the germline V gene are SQVTM and ANQGSEA. The ends were cut back, 6 bases at V and 7 bases at J, with 21 bases in the middle. The CDR3 covers 14 residues. CDR3 coding DNA: TGCAGCGTCGCCGAACAGGAGGAGGTCGGTGGCTACACCTTC. Encoded protein: CSVAEQEEVGGYTF.

The DNA of the CDR3 is TGTGCCAGCAGCCGAGGACAGGGGTCATCGGAGACCCAGTACTTC. It specifies CASSRGQGSSETQYF. The chain couples TRBV7-2 to TRBJ2-5; 9 bases are shared with TRBD1. V shed 5 bases, J shed 5 bases, and the junction held 9 bases outside the gene matches. In germline, CDR1 is SGHTA, CDR2 FQGNSA. The CDR3 is made up of 15 amino acids. Together with reference TRBV7-2 and TRBJ2-5, the CDR3 gives the full variable domain: GAGVSQSPSNKVTEKGKDVELRCDPISGHTALYWYRQSLGQGLEFLIYFQGNSAPDKSGLPSDRFSAERTGGSVSTLTIQRTQQEDSAVYLCASSRGQGSSETQYFGPGTRLLVL.

There are many counts of this clonotype. The gene calls are TRBV5-5 and TRBJ1-1; perhaps TRBD1 as D (6 bases). Trimming took off 0 bases at V and 4 bases at J, with 13 bases between the two ends. The length of the CDR3 is 15 residues. Germline V gene data show CDR1 as SGHKS and CDR2 as YYEKEE (reference sequence). The chain's CDR3 is CASSLGVTQGTEAFF. The CDR3 DNA is TGTGCCAGCAGCTTGGGTGTTACACAGGGCACTGAAGCTTTCTTT.

This clonotype appeared many times. The genes are TRBV14 and TRBJ1-2; 8 positions match TRBD1. From germline, CDR1 is SGHDN and CDR2 FVKESK. Trimming at V came to 0 bases and at J to 1 base, leaving 13 bases not matched to a gene. The CDR3 loop spans 19 amino acids. The CDR3: CASSQDAGQGARINYGYTF. The CDR3 DNA sequence: TGTGCCAGCAGCCAAGATGCCGGACAGGGCGCGAGGATTAACTATGGCTACACCTTC. Filled out from reference TRBV14 and TRBJ1-2, the complete variable domain reads EAGVTQFPSHSVIEKGQTVTLRCDPISGHDNLYWYRRVMGKEIKFLLHFVKESKQDESGMPNNRFLAERTGGTYSTLKVQPAELEDSGVYFCASSQDAGQGARINYGYTFGSGTRLTVV.

The chain joins TRBV6-2 or TRBV6-3 to TRBJ2-3, with 9 bases identical to TRBD1. The CDR3 totals 13 residues. Germline trimming cut 7 bases from V and 4 bases from J; bases unmatched to any gene: 3. Germline assignment: CDR1 MNHEY and CDR2 SVGEGT. CDR3 nucleotide sequence: TGTGCCAGCAAAGACAGGGGGGCAGATACGCAGTATTTT. This sequence encodes CASKDRGADTQYF.

In this sample, this clonotype turned up a few times. The chain is built from TRBV10-3 and TRBJ2-3; D possibly corresponds to TRBD2 (6 bases). There are 16 residues in the CDR3. V was shortened by 3 bases and J by 0 bases, with 13 bases between the two germline ends. Germline CDR1 reads ENHRY; CDR2 reads SYGVKD. The DNA of the CDR3 is TGTGCCATCAGTGATTTGGGGACTTCTAGCACAGATACGCAGTATTTT. Translating gives CAISDLGTSSTDTQYF.

This chain links TRBV4-1 with TRBJ2-3; TRBD2 aligns across 15 bases. The CDR3 spans 17 residues. Unmatched junction bases numbered 1, after V lost 1 base and J lost 2 bases. Germline CDR1 MGHRA, CDR2 YSYEKL. In DNA, the CDR3 is TGCGCCAGCAGCCAAGGGACTAGCGGGGGGGCCACAGATACGCAGTATTTT. It is translated as CASSQGTSGGATDTQYF.

The sample holds a few counts of this clonotype. This chain joins TRBV11-2 and TRBJ1-1; D not resolved. Germline values: CDR1 SGHAT, CDR2 FQNNGV. This CDR3 has 12 amino acids. V lost 0 bases to trimming and J lost 6 bases, with 5 bases between them. The chain's CDR3 is CASSLDLPEAFF. CDR3 DNA: TGTGCCAGCAGCTTAGATCTCCCTGAAGCTTTCTTT.

This clonotype was observed at least ten times. This chain joins TRBV5-1 and TRBJ2-2; D not resolved. This CDR3 is built from 13 residues. V lost 1 base, J lost 6 bases, and 7 bases lay in between. Germline loops: CDR1 SGHRS, CDR2 YFSETQ. CDR3 sequence (DNA): TGCGCCAGCAGCTTGCCTATGCCCGGGGAGCTGTTTTTT. Its protein is CASSLPMPGELFF.

This clonotype was detected only a few times. The V call is TRBV6-2 or TRBV6-3, the J call TRBJ1-1; the D gene is possibly TRBD1 (6 bases). The CDR3 is 17 amino acids. The V gene lost 0 bases and the J gene lost 8 bases, with 22 bases spanning the gap. Germline CDR1 and CDR2: MNHEY and SVGEGT. The CDR3 DNA sequence: TGTGCCAGCAGTTACTCCCTTGAACAGGGAACAGTAAACGAAGCTTTCTTT. Protein: CASSYSLEQGTVNEAFF.

This clonotype was picked up one time. The chain has TRBV7-2 and TRBJ2-7, with TRBD1 identical over 8 bases. With V trimmed by 4 bases and J by 2 bases, 1 base remained unmatched. This CDR3 is 13 amino acids long. Germline V gives CDR1 SGHTA, CDR2 FQGNSA. The CDR3 sequence: CTSSSGQAYEQYF. The DNA of the CDR3 is TGTACCAGCAGCTCGGGACAGGCCTACGAGCAGTACTTC. Looking up the rest from reference TRBV7-2 and TRBJ2-7 gives the full variable domain: GAGVSQSPSNKVTEKGKDVELRCDPISGHTALYWYRQSLGQGLEFLIYFQGNSAPDKSGLPSDRFSAERTGGSVSTLTIQRTQQEDSAVYLCTSSSGQAYEQYFGPGTRLTVT.

This clonotype was seen at least ten times. This rearrangement joins TRBV2 to TRBJ2-7, with TRBD1 matching over 7 bases. The V segment lost 10 bases and the J segment 3 bases; nucleotides outside the gene matches: 9. Germline CDR1 reads SNHLY; CDR2 reads FYNNEI. The CDR3 length is 13 residues. The CDR3 region is CATEGQTSYEQYF. CDR3 in DNA: TGTGCCACCGAGGGACAGACGAGCTACGAGCAGTACTTC.

The CDR3 is CASSDSSGTGNQPQHF. Here the CDR3 DNA reads TGTGCCAGCAGTGACTCCTCCGGGACAGGCAATCAGCCCCAGCATTTT. V gene TRBV25-1 combines with J gene TRBJ1-5, with TRBD1 identical over 7 bases. Germline CDR1 reads MGHDK; CDR2 reads SYGVNS. The V and J ends lost 3 bases and 2 bases, in that order; junction bases with no gene match: 7. This CDR3 has 16 amino acids.

This clonotype was seen repeatedly, ten times or more. The gene calls are TRBV29-1 and TRBJ2-2; D tentatively reads TRBD1 or TRBD2 (6 bases each). V lost 6 bases, J lost 4 bases, and 15 bases lay in between. The CDR3 contains 14 residues. Germline loops: CDR1 SQVTM, CDR2 ANQGSEA. The CDR3 region has the DNA TGCAGCGTCTCACCCGGGGGCGGCACCGGGGAGCTGTTTTTT. Protein sequence: CSVSPGGGTGELFF.

In this sample, this clonotype turned up many times. V usage is TRBV3-1 and J usage is TRBJ1-6; 8 bases align to TRBD1. Germline lookup yields CDR1 LGHDT and CDR2 YNNKEL (reference sequence). The CDR3 runs 16 residues. The J segment lost 4 bases and the V segment lost 3 bases, leaving 5 bases of the junction unmatched. CDR3 residues: CASSHGQGGYNSPLHF. The DNA of the CDR3 is TGTGCCAGCAGCCACGGACAGGGAGGTTATAATTCACCCCTCCACTTT. Together with reference TRBV3-1 and TRBJ1-6, the CDR3 gives the full variable domain: DTAVSQTPKYLVTQMGNDKSIKCEQNLGHDTMYWYKQDSKKFLKIMFSYNNKELIINETVPNRFSPKSPDKAHLNLHINSLELGDSAVYFCASSHGQGGYNSPLHFGNGTRLTVT.

This clonotype was counted at least ten times. V gene TRBV20-1 combines with J gene TRBJ1-4; D is perhaps TRBD1 (5 bases). V lost 2 bases to trimming and J lost 4 bases, with 17 bases between them. CDR3 length equals 16 residues. Germline-derived CDR1 and CDR2 are DFQATT and SNEGSKA (reference sequence). The CDR3 spells CSARTLSGRGNEKLFF. The CDR3 DNA reads TGCAGTGCTAGAACCCTTTCGGGTAGGGGTAATGAAAAACTGTTTTTT.

V is TRBV15 and J is TRBJ1-1; D is unclear. This CDR3 is 12 amino acids long. CDR1 is LNHNV, CDR2 YYDKDF, per germline (reference sequence). Trimming cost V 0 bases and J 8 bases, with 7 bases left between them. CDR3 sequence: CATSRDRSEAFF. Here the CDR3 DNA reads TGTGCCACCAGCAGAGATCGATCGGAAGCTTTCTTT.

This clonotype was recorded at least ten times. The CDR3 nucleotides are TGTGCCAGCAGCAACCTAGCGGGGGCCCCCTACAATGAGCAGTTCTTC. Translation: CASSNLAGAPYNEQFF. This chain uses TRBV7-9 with TRBJ2-1, with 10 bases that match TRBD2. The CDR3 spans 16 residues. V lost 5 bases and J lost 2; bases outside the gene matches: 6. Germline-derived CDR1 and CDR2 are SEHNR and FQNEAQ (reference sequence).

This clonotype has only a few counts. The chain employs TRBV20-1 and TRBJ2-7; TRBD1 or TRBD2 may be the D gene (7 bases each). V gave up 5 bases and J gave up 9 bases, with 20 bases separating them. Germline lookup yields CDR1 DFQATT and CDR2 SNEGSKA (reference sequence). The CDR3 is made up of 13 amino acids. The CDR3 nucleotides read TGCAGTGCTGGTACCCTCGACAGGGAGGGGCAGTACTTC. Its protein is CSAGTLDREGQYF.

This clonotype was seen more than once but under ten times. This sequence joins TRBV6-2 or TRBV6-3 and TRBJ2-7; D gene ambiguous. Germline V CDR1 and CDR2: MNHEY, SVGEGT. V dropped 5 bases and J dropped 2 bases, with 7 bases sitting between them. CDR3 size: 12 residues. CDR3 loop: CASSPVAYEQYF. In nucleotides, the CDR3 is TGTGCCAGCAGTCCCGTGGCCTACGAGCAGTACTTC.

This clonotype has at least ten counts. The chain links TRBV6-2 or TRBV6-3 to TRBJ1-6, with a possible D match to TRBD1 (5 bases). CDR3 length equals 20 residues. The ends were cut back, 0 bases at V and 7 bases at J, with 25 bases in the middle. Germline V CDR1 and CDR2: MNHEY, SVGEGT. CDR3 nucleotide sequence: TGTGCCAGCAGTTACTCGATAGATGACCGGACGGGACCAGAGAATTCACCCCTCCACTTT. It translates to CASSYSIDDRTGPENSPLHF.

At least ten counts were recorded for this clonotype. V gene TRBV4-1 combines with J gene TRBJ2-7, with D unclear. The V gene lost 1 base and the J gene lost 4 bases, with 14 bases spanning the gap. Germline-derived CDR1 and CDR2 are MGHRA and YSYEKL. The CDR3 is made up of 15 amino acids. This CDR3 is CASSQAPALNYEQYF. As DNA, the CDR3 is TGCGCCAGCAGCCAAGCCCCCGCCTTGAATTACGAGCAGTACTTC.

This clonotype has at least ten counts. This rearrangement joins TRBV3-1 to TRBJ1-6, with 7 bases fitting TRBD1. CDR1 and CDR2 from the germline V gene are LGHDT and YNNKEL (reference sequence). V lost 3 bases to trimming and J lost 3 bases; unmatched junction nucleotides: 11. This CDR3 has 18 residues. The CDR3 region is CASSQGGRDSVYNSPLHF. In DNA, the CDR3 is TGTGCCAGCAGCCAGGGGGGACGGGACAGTGTCTATAATTCACCCCTCCACTTT.